This paragraph covers one T cell receptor (beta chain) sequence. The target antigen is unknown. The sample belongs to a study of T cells in Graves' hyperthyroidism and ophthalmopathy. Notes on the study in general: Blood also showed most of the thyroid clonotypes that were expanded above 0.001.

Uncontrolled infection, other autoimmune disease, pregnancy or lactation led to exclusion. Orbital computed tomography and thyroid ultrasound, together with serum TRAb and thyroxine and clinical symptoms, were used for diagnoses. Using RNA transcripts as the source, TCR beta CDR3 regions were amplified. HTBI primers were used for first-round RT-PCR of the TCR CDR3. Each CDR3 protein is one row after TCRdb ran MiXCR on the multiplex PCR reads. This sample carries about 210,000 distinct CDR3 sequences, approximately 17% of them seen once, and the ten largest clones take roughly 50%. This clonotype was sampled from a man aged 45-60 years with Graves' hyperthyroidism. The specimen was blood.

CDR3 sequence reads: CASSLAAGAGTDTQYF. CDR3 DNA sequence: TGTGCCAGCAGCTTGGCAGCGGGAGCGGGCACAGATACGCAGTATTTT. The chain uses TRBV5-4 and TRBJ2-3, with 8 nucleotides matching TRBD2. CDR1 is SGHNT and CDR2 is YYREEE in the germline V gene (reference sequence). Trimming cost V 0 bases and J 1 base; bases outside gene matches: 4. The CDR3 is 16 amino acids.